The next 23 T cell receptor beta chains were all read from a single sample in a study of beta chain features in type 1 diabetes. Of the isolated RNA, all was reverse transcribed, and so the sequenced material was expressed TCRB transcripts. The method was immunoSEQ multiplex PCR; TCRdb's version includes in-frame clones alone and lacks a portion of them. The table lists under 800,000 clones, around 16% of them singletons. Sequenced input: naive CD4+ T cells from blood. The receptors were sampled from a man aged 18 to 35 in good health.

This clone has only a few counts. The chain joins TRBV5-1 to TRBJ2-3; maybe TRBD1 (5 bases). Deletions cut 0 bases from V and 2 bases from J, with 13 bases between. Looked up from germline, CDR1 is SGHRS and CDR2 is YFSETQ. The CDR3 sequence is 16 residues long. The CDR3 protein is CASSLGGRPLTDTQYF. The CDR3 bases are TGCGCCAGCAGCTTGGGGGGCAGGCCCCTCACAGATACGCAGTATTTT.

At least ten counts were recorded for this clone. J is TRBJ2-1 and V is TRBV6-5, with 8 bases identical to TRBD1. This CDR3 contains 13 residues. J lost 10 bases, V lost 2 bases, and 4 bases had no gene match. Per the germline V gene, CDR1 is MNHEY and CDR2 is SVGAGI. CDR3 amino acids: CASSYEGTGEQFF. CDR3 sequence (DNA): TGTGCCAGCAGTTACGAAGGGACAGGAGAGCAGTTCTTC.

The chain carries TRBV15 and TRBJ2-6, with a possible D match to TRBD2 (5 bases). The ends were cut back, 5 bases at V and 0 bases at J, with 11 bases in the middle. CDR1 LNHNV and CDR2 YYDKDF come from the germline V gene (reference sequence). The CDR3 has 16 amino acids. CDR3 amino acids: CATSLRRPSGANVLTF. CDR3 DNA: TGTGCCACCAGCTTGCGGAGGCCCTCTGGGGCCAACGTCCTGACTTTC.

The chain employs TRBV9 and TRBJ2-3, with 15 bases aligning to TRBD2. V shed 3 bases and J 6 bases; nucleotides not matched to a gene: 20. The CDR3 is made up of 21 amino acids. Germline CDR1 and CDR2: SGDLS and YYNGEE. Written as DNA, the CDR3 is TGTGCCAGCAGCGCAAGGTTCGGGACTAGCGGGAGGACGGCCGTATTTGATACGCAGTATTTT. Its translation: CASSARFGTSGRTAVFDTQYF.

This clone has more than one count but fewer than ten. The V and J genes are TRBV28 and TRBJ1-1; D gene uncertain. The CDR3 has 14 amino acids. Trimming took off 3 bases at V and 1 base at J, with 9 bases between the two ends. From germline, CDR1 is MDHEN and CDR2 SYDVKM. As DNA, the CDR3 is TGTGCCAGCAGTTTCCCGTCCTCGAACACTGAAGCTTTCTTT. This encodes CASSFPSSNTEAFF.

The chain combines TRBV5-6 with TRBJ2-7, with 8 bases lining up with TRBD1. CDR1 is SGHDT and CDR2 is YYEEEE in the germline V gene. Trimming took 4 bases from V and 6 from J; bases not matched to a gene: 12. The CDR3 has 15 residues. CDR3 amino acids: CASSRGQGFFGEQYF. Written as DNA, the CDR3 is TGTGCCAGCAGCCGAGGACAGGGCTTTTTCGGCGAGCAGTACTTC.

A few counts support this clone. This chain links TRBV2 with TRBJ1-5; tentatively, D is TRBD1 (5 bases). Germline CDR1 SNHLY, CDR2 FYNNEI. V lost 4 bases and J lost 4, with 11 bases in between. The CDR3 spans 14 residues. DNA of the CDR3: TGTGCCAGCAGTGCCGCAGGGCGGAATCAGCCCCAGCATTTT. Its translation: CASSAAGRNQPQHF.

The CDR3 nucleotides are TGTGCCAGCAGCCCAGTGCGGATCTTACAAGAGACCCAGTACTTC. As protein: CASSPVRILQETQYF. The V gene is TRBV7-8, the J gene TRBJ2-5; no clear D. CDR3 length: 15 residues. CDR1 and CDR2 (germline): SGHVS, FQNEAQ. The V and J ends lost 5 bases and 2 bases respectively, with 15 bases between them.

The chain employs TRBV9 and TRBJ1-5; D is unresolved. CDR3 length: 15 residues. Germline assignment: CDR1 SGDLS and CDR2 YYNGEE. Trimming shortened V by 2 bases and J by 7 bases, and 16 bases separated the two germline ends. The DNA of the CDR3 is TGTGCCAGCAGCGTCACGGCCTGGGTTGGACAGCCCCAGCATTTT. Translation gives CASSVTAWVGQPQHF. The complete variable domain, with remaining parts taken from reference TRBV9 and TRBJ1-5, reads DSGVTQTPKHLITATGQRVTLRCSPRSGDLSVYWYQQSLDQGLQFLIQYYNGEERAKGNILERFSAQQFPDLHSELNLSSLELGDSALYFCASSVTAWVGQPQHFGDGTRLSIL.

The chain joins TRBV9 to TRBJ1-3; D not resolved. V lost 4 bases and J 3 bases, leaving 2 bases between the germline ends. The CDR3 sequence is 11 residues long. In germline, CDR1 is SGDLS, CDR2 YYNGEE. This CDR3 reads CASSFGNTIYF. CDR3 coding DNA: TGTGCCAGCAGCTTTGGAAACACCATATATTTT. The variable domain in full, with the rest retrieved from reference TRBV9 and TRBJ1-3, is DSGVTQTPKHLITATGQRVTLRCSPRSGDLSVYWYQQSLDQGLQFLIQYYNGEERAKGNILERFSAQQFPDLHSELNLSSLELGDSALYFCASSFGNTIYFGEGSWLTVV.

This clone came up a few times. V gene TRBV6-5 combines with J gene TRBJ1-5; D possibly corresponds to TRBD1 (5 bases). Germline-derived CDR1 and CDR2 are MNHEY and SVGAGI. Trimming took 8 bases from V and 9 from J, leaving 11 bases between them. The CDR3 is 11 amino acids. The DNA for the CDR3 is TGTGCCAGCCGGGGGTCGGGGCCCCAGCATTTT. Translated: CASRGSGPQHF.

In nucleotides, the CDR3 is TGTGCCAGCAGTGAATTGGCGGGGGGGTCCTACGAGCAGTACTTC. It codes for CASSELAGGSYEQYF. V gene TRBV25-1 combines with J gene TRBJ2-7; 9 bases agree with TRBD2. V trimming: 1 base; J trimming: 1 base; junction bases outside the gene matches: 2. The CDR3 contains 15 residues. Germline assignment: CDR1 MGHDK and CDR2 SYGVNS.

The rearrangement links TRBV6-5 to TRBJ1-6; D not resolved. This CDR3 has 15 residues. CDR1 and CDR2 from the germline V gene are MNHEY and SVGAGI. V was clipped by 2 bases and J by 6 bases, with 11 bases between them. CDR3: CASSYGSQLNSPLHF. CDR3 nucleotides: TGTGCCAGCAGTTACGGCAGTCAGCTTAATTCACCCCTCCACTTT.

The chain combines TRBV28 with TRBJ2-3; D may be TRBD1 or TRBD2 (5 bases each). From germline, CDR1 is MDHEN and CDR2 SYDVKM. This CDR3 has 16 residues. Trimming removed 3 bases from V and 2 bases from J, with 15 bases in between. CDR3 DNA: TGTGCCAGCAGTTTCATCCTAACGGGACCCACAGATACGCAGTATTTT. Residues: CASSFILTGPTDTQYF.

In its sample, this clone was seen a few times. The chain recombines TRBV9 with TRBJ2-7; D might be TRBD2 (6 bases). This CDR3 contains 16 residues. V dropped 3 bases and J dropped 0 bases, with 16 bases sitting between them. Germline values: CDR1 SGDLS, CDR2 YYNGEE. CDR3 sequence (DNA): TGTGCCAGCAGCGATCGGTCCGGGAGTGCCTCCTACGAGCAGTACTTC. It translates to CASSDRSGSASYEQYF. The full variable domain, its missing parts supplied by reference TRBV9 and TRBJ2-7, is DSGVTQTPKHLITATGQRVTLRCSPRSGDLSVYWYQQSLDQGLQFLIQYYNGEERAKGNILERFSAQQFPDLHSELNLSSLELGDSALYFCASSDRSGSASYEQYFGPGTRLTVT.

This clone occurred a few times. The rearrangement joins TRBV14 to TRBJ2-4; 9 bases line up with TRBD1. V dropped 4 bases and J dropped 0; count of bases not matched to a gene: 13. CDR3 length equals 19 residues. In germline, CDR1 is SGHDN, CDR2 FVKESK. CDR3 DNA: TGTGCCAGCAGCCGCTTAACAGGGGGCAAGGAATCAGCCAAAAACATTCAGTACTTC. Its translation is CASSRLTGGKESAKNIQYF.

This clone has only a few counts. Other DNA sequences of this sample code for an identical CDR3. The V gene is TRBV7-2, the J gene TRBJ2-1; no firm D call. Looked up from germline, CDR1 is SGHTA and CDR2 is FQGNSA. Trimming removed 1 base at V and 9 bases at J, with 7 bases between. This CDR3 has 12 residues. CDR3 sequence: CASSLGVGEQFF. DNA of the CDR3: TGTGCCAGCAGCTTAGGAGTGGGTGAGCAGTTCTTC.

The chain couples TRBV4-2 to TRBJ2-1; unclear D gene. Deletions cut 0 bases from V and 9 bases from J, with 12 bases between. The length of the CDR3 is 14 residues. Germline V gene data show CDR1 as LGHNA and CDR2 as YNFKEQ. CDR3 amino acids: CASSQESRLREQFF. The CDR3 region has the DNA TGTGCCAGCAGCCAAGAGTCGCGGCTGCGTGAGCAGTTCTTC.

To note about this clone: One end of the junction does not line up with germline, which may come from a read error. This chain uses TRBV29-1 with TRBJ2-7; maybe TRBD1 (5 bases). Germline CDR1 and CDR2: SQVTM and ANQGSEA. This CDR3 has 12 residues. CDR3 in DNA: TGCAGCTTTGAAGGGGTGCGCTACGAGCAGTACTTC. This gives the protein CSFEGVRYEQYF.

This clone has just a few counts. V is TRBV4-2 and J is TRBJ1-2, with unresolved D. CDR1 is LGHNA, CDR2 YNFKEQ, per germline. The CDR3 has 12 amino acids. V was clipped by 1 base and J by 8 bases, with 8 bases between them. CDR3 loop: CASSQGTYGYTF. In nucleotides, the CDR3 is TGTGCCAGCAGCCAAGGAACATACGGCTACACCTTC.

A note on this clone: Possible read error: a much larger clone is one base away. The V gene is TRBV5-4, the J gene TRBJ2-3; no clear D gene. Germline values: CDR1 SGHNT, CDR2 YYREEE (reference sequence). Trimming cost V 0 bases and J 0 bases, with 5 bases left between them. The CDR3 sequence is 14 residues long. The CDR3: CASSLGHSTDTQYF. In DNA, the CDR3 is TGTGCCAGCAGCTTGGGACATAGCACAGATACGCAGTATTTT.

The chain carries TRBV5-4 and TRBJ2-7; D may be TRBD1 (6 bases). Per germline, CDR1 SGHNT and CDR2 YYREEE (reference sequence). The CDR3 consists of 17 residues. V lost 0 bases, J lost 6 bases, and 22 bases lay in between. This CDR3 reads CASSLAGFGRGMAEQYF. The DNA for the CDR3 is TGTGCCAGCAGCTTGGCGGGCTTCGGCAGGGGTATGGCCGAGCAGTACTTC.

This clone has only a few counts. The chain links TRBV28 to TRBJ1-4; no clear D. Trimming cost V 3 bases and J 7 bases, with 12 bases left between them. Looked up from germline, CDR1 is MDHEN and CDR2 is SYDVKM. CDR3 size: 14 residues. CDR3 in amino acids: CASSLSGSGEKLFF. The DNA of the CDR3 is TGTGCCAGCAGTTTGTCGGGGTCGGGTGAAAAACTGTTTTTT.